The T cell receptor (beta chain) described here comes from a study of T cell responses to AZD1222 COVID-19 vaccine. On this clone: The antigen remains unidentified.

The germline CDR1 and CDR2 sequences are MNHEY and SVGAGI. The CDR3 has 14 residues. Losses at the gene ends were 10 bases for V and 0 bases for J; bases not matched to a gene: 8. Overall study findings and caveats: Females outnumbered males among donors, who were mostly white British; clonal diversity was possibly underestimated. Reportedly, close to half of spike-specific TCRs are directed against unmutated variant regions.

The repertoire was sequenced with immunoSEQ multiplex PCR; TCRdb's copy has only in-frame clones and lacks some. The table shows roughly 33,000 clones, with about four fifths occurring only once. This chain links TRBV6-5 with TRBJ1-1; 7 bases map to TRBD1. The sample was peripheral blood, taken 28 days after the second AZD1222 dose. The clonotype originates from an adult who received the AZD1222 COVID-19 vaccine. CDR3 nucleotide sequence: TGTGCCACCCTCGAGACAGGGATGAACACTGAAGCTTTCTTT. This codes for CATLETGMNTEAFF.